This TCR beta chain comes out of a study of spatial heterogeneity in lung cancer. Study-level information: Each unique TCR and UMI combination was seen more than ten times on average in raw reads.

This clonotype came up a few times. Germline V gene data show CDR1 as LGHDT and CDR2 as YNNKEL (reference sequence). Trimming pared 4 bases from V and 2 bases from J, leaving 9 bases between. The CDR3 has 13 amino acids. As for time point: sample taken at primary tumor resection. No cell sorting; template was whole RNA from tumor, lung tissue or PBMC. TCR cDNA molecules each had a unique molecular identifier. TCRdb processed the 5' RACE reads anew with MiXCR; each CDR3 protein has one entry. The table lists approximately 90,000 distinct CDR3 sequences, roughly 10% of them singletons, with about 7% in the top ten.

The material sequenced was PBMCs, taken at surgery. This clonotype was obtained from a male donor with early-stage non-small cell lung cancer. The V call is TRBV3-1, the J call TRBJ2-7, with D uncertain. The CDR3 coding sequence is TGTGCCAGCAGCCTCTCTTCCGCCTACGAGCAGTACTTC. This encodes CASSLSSAYEQYF.